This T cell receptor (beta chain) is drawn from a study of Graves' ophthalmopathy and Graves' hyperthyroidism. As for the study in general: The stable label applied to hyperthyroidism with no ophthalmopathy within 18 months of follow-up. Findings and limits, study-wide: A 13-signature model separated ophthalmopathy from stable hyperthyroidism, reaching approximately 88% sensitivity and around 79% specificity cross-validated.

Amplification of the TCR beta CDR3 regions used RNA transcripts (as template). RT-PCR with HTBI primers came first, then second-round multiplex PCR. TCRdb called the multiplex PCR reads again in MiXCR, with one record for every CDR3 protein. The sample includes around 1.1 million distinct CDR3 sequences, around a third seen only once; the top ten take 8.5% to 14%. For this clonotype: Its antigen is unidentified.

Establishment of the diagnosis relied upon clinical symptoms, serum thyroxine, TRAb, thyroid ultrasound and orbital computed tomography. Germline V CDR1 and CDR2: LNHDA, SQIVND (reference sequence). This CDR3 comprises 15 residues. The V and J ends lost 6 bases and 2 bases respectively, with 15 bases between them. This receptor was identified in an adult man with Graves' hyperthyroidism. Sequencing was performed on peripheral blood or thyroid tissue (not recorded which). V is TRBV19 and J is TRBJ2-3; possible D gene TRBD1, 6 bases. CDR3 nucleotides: TGTGCCAGTAGAACGGCTACAGGGTTCACAGATACGCAGTATTTT. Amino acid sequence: CASRTATGFTDTQYF.